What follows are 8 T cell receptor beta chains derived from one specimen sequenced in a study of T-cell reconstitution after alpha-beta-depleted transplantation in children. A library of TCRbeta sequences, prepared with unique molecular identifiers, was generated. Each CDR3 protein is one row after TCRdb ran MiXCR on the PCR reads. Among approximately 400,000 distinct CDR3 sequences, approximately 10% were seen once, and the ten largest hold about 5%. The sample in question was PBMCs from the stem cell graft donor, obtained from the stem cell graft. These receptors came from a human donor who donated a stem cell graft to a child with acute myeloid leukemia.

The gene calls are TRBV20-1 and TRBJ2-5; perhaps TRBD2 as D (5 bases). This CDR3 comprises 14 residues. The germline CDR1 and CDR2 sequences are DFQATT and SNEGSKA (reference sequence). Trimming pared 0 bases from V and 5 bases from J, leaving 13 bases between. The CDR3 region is CSARDMGAGETQYF. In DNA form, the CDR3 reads TGCAGTGCTAGAGATATGGGCGCGGGCGAGACCCAGTACTTC.

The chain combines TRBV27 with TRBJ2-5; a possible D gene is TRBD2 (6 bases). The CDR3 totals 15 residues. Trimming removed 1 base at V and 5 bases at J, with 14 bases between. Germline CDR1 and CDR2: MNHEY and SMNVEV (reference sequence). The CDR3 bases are TGTGCCAGCAGTTTATTAGGGGTAGGGAGGGAGACCCAGTACTTC. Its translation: CASSLLGVGRETQYF.

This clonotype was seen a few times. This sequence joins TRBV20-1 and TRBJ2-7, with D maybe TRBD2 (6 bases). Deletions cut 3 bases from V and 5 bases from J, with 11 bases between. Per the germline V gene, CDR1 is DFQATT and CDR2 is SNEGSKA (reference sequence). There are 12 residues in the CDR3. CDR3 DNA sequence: TGCAGTGCTAGTCGCACTAGCAACGAGCAGTACTTC. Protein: CSASRTSNEQYF.

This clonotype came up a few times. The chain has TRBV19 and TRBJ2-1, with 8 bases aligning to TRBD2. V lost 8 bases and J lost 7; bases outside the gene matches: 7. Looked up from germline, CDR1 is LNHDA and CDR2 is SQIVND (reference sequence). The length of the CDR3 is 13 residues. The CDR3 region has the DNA TGTGCCAGTGCGAATGCGGGGGGTAATGAGCAGTTCTTC. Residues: CASANAGGNEQFF.

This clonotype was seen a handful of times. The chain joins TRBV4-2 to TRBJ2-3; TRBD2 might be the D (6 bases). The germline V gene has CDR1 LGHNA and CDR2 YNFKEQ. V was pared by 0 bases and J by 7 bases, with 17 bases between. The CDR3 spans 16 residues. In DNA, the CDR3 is TGTGCCAGCAGCCAAGATTTAAATAGCGGTGCAAATACGCAGTATTTT. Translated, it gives CASSQDLNSGANTQYF.

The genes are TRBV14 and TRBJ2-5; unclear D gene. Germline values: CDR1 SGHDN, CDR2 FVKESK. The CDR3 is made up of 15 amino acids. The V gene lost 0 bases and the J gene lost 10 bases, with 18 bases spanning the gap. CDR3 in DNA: TGTGCCAGCAGCCAAGAAAGCCGATCCCTAGGAAACCAGTACTTC. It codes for CASSQESRSLGNQYF.

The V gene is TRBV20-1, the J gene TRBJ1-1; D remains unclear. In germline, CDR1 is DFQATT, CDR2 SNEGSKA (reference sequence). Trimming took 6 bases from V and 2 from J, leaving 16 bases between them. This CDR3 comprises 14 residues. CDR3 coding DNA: TGCAGTGCAATGGACGGGTGGGGAAACACTGAAGCTTTCTTT. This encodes CSAMDGWGNTEAFF.

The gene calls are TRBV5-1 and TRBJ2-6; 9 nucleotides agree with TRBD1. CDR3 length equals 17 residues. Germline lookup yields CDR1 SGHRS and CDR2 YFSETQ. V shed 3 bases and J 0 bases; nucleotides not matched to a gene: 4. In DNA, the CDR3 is TGCGCCAGCAGCTATGGGACAGGGAACTCTGGGGCCAACGTCCTGACTTTC. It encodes CASSYGTGNSGANVLTF.